This TCR beta chain originates from a study of cytomegalovirus exposure and HLA in healthy donors. The PCR ran on 60 Vbeta and 13 Jbeta primers. Libraries were prepared by immunoSEQ multiplex PCR; TCRdb keeps only in-frame clonotypes and omits some of them. In the table there are 150,000 or so clones, about 80% of which are singletons. Germline V gene data show CDR1 as KGHSH and CDR2 as LQKENI. V gave up 4 bases and J gave up 6 bases, with 12 bases separating them. CDR3 length: 14 amino acids. Healthy individuals who donated bone marrow served as the donors. The source of this sequence is a man aged 25 to 40 in good health and CMV-seropositive. The chain has TRBV18 and TRBJ1-4; no clear D. The sample taken for sequencing was PBMCs. CDR3 amino acids: CASSRESGDEKLFF. The CDR3, as DNA: TGTGCCAGCTCACGGGAAAGCGGGGATGAAAAACTGTTTTTT.